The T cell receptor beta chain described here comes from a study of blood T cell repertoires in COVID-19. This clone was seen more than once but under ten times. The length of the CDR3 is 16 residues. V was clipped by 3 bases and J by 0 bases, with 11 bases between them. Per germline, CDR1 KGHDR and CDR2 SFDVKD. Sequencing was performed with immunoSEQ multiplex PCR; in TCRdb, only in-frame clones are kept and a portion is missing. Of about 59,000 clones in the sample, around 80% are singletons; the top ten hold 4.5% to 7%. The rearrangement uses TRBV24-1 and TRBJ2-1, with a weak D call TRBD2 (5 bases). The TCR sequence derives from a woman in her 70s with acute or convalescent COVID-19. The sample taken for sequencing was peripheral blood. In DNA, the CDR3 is TGTGCCACCAGTGATCAAAGCGGTAGCTCCTACAATGAGCAGTTCTTC. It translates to CATSDQSGSSYNEQFF.